This is a list of T cell receptor beta chains from one sample in a study of cytomegalovirus exposure and HLA in healthy donors. The data were produced by immunoSEQ multiplex PCR, yet TCRdb's version contains in-frame clones alone and is incomplete. The sample has 120,000 or so clones; about 73% are singletons. The sample comprised PBMCs. Source of these receptors: a woman aged 40 to 50 in good health and CMV-seronegative. Each CDR3 is given with its conserved first and last residue. Fields, in order: J gene, clone size, V gene, CDR3 length, D gene, CDR3 DNA, CDR3 protein. D genes are given only for firm matches. Only some rows state a clone size, as once, few, many or a class for expanded clones.

TRBJ2-7	NA	TRBV28	13	TRBD1	TGTGCCAGCAGGGGGACAGCAATCTACGAGCAGTACTTC	CASRGTAIYEQYF
TRBJ2-7	NA	TRBV9	13	TRBD1	TGTGCCAGCACCCCCGGGACAGGCTACGAGCAGTACTTC	CASTPGTGYEQYF
TRBJ2-7	once	TRBV15	13	NA	TGTGCCACCGCCGAGCGGATACTCTACGAGCAGTACTTC	CATAERILYEQYF
TRBJ2-1	NA	TRBV6-1	15	TRBD2	TGTGCCAGCACCAGGGGGACTAGCGGGAACAATGAGCAGTTCTTC	CASTRGTSGNNEQFF
TRBJ2-2	NA	TRBV7-2	16	TRBD2	TGTGCCAGCAGCTTATTAGCGGGGGATAACACCGGGGAGCTGTTTTTT	CASSLLAGDNTGELFF
TRBJ1-5	few	TRBV6-5	14	TRBD1	TGTGCCAGCAGGGGACAGTATAGCAATCAGCCCCAGCATTTT	CASRGQYSNQPQHF
TRBJ2-2	few	TRBV7-9	14	NA	TGTGCCAGCAGCCTAGCGAGTTACACCGGGGAGCTGTTTTTT	CASSLASYTGELFF
TRBJ2-6	NA	TRBV7-9	18	NA	TGTGCCAGCAGCTTACGGGGACTTAATGGACCTGGGGCCAACGTCCTGACTTTC	CASSLRGLNGPGANVLTF
TRBJ2-5	NA	TRBV9	14	TRBD2	TGTGCCAGCAGCGGGGGGGGACCCCAAGAGACCCAGTACTTC	CASSGGGPQETQYF
TRBJ2-1	NA	TRBV11-3	14	TRBD2	TGTGCCAGCAGCGGGACTAGCGGAGTGGGTGAGCAGTTCTTC	CASSGTSGVGEQFF
TRBJ2-2	NA	TRBV7-2	15	TRBD1	TGTGCCAGCAGCTCCGGGACAGGGATGACCGGGGAGCTGTTTTTT	CASSSGTGMTGELFF
TRBJ1-4	NA	TRBV6-5	14	TRBD1	TGTGCCAGCAGTGGGGGGACAGGGGTTGAAAAACTGTTTTTT	CASSGGTGVEKLFF
TRBJ2-7	NA	TRBV11-2	13	NA	TGTGCCAGCAGCTTAGCCCTACGGACAGAGCCCTTCTTC	CASSLALRTEPFF
TRBJ2-2	NA	TRBV21-1	15	NA	TGTGCCAGCAGCAAAATGAAGGGGTTCGGCGGGGAGCTGTTTTTT	CASSKMKGFGGELFF
TRBJ2-7	NA	TRBV6-1	13	NA	TGTGCCAGCAAGGCCCAGGGGATGTACGAGCAGTACTTC	CASKAQGMYEQYF
TRBJ1-2	NA	TRBV28	12	NA	TGTGCCAGCTGCAGGGCTTCCTATGGCTACACCTTC	CASCRASYGYTF
TRBJ2-7	NA	TRBV18	13	NA	TGTGCCAGCTCACACCCGACAGGCTACGAGCAGTACTTC	CASSHPTGYEQYF
TRBJ2-3	NA	TRBV28	17	TRBD2	TGTGCCAGCAGTTCCTCCACTAGCGGGAGGGCCCCAGATACGCAGTATTTT	CASSSSTSGRAPDTQYF
TRBJ2-1	NA	TRBV5-1	16	TRBD1	TGCGCCAGCAGCGGGGTGGACAGGATCTCCTACAATGAGCAGTTCTTC	CASSGVDRISYNEQFF
TRBJ1-5	NA	TRBV15	14	NA	TGTGCCACCAGCAGAGATTTAGGAGGGAAGCCCCAGCATTTT	CATSRDLGGKPQHF
TRBJ2-3	NA	TRBV2	13	TRBD2	TGTGCCAGTCAGCGGGAGGGGGGAGATACGCAGTATTTT	CASQREGGDTQYF
TRBJ2-1	NA	TRBV10-3	15	TRBD2	TGTGCCATCAGAGGTAGCGGGAGGGTGGACAATGAGCAGTTCTTC	CAIRGSGRVDNEQFF
TRBJ2-7	NA	TRBV5-6	16	TRBD2	TGTGCCAGCAGCTTGGTGGTTAGCGGGGATTTCTACGAGCAGTACTTC	CASSLVVSGDFYEQYF
TRBJ2-6	NA	TRBV5-4	15	NA	TGTGCCAGCAGCTTGGGGGGGCCTGGGGCCAACGTCCTGACTTTC	CASSLGGPGANVLTF
TRBJ2-7	NA	TRBV7-2	16	NA	TGTGCCAGCAGCCGACGTAGCGGAGACAGCTCCTACGAGCAGTACTTC	CASSRRSGDSSYEQYF
TRBJ2-7	NA	TRBV9	16	TRBD2	TGTGCCAGCAGCTACAGGGCGGGAGGGCCCCCCTACGAGCAGTACTTC	CASSYRAGGPPYEQYF
TRBJ2-7	NA	TRBV25-1	13	NA	TGTGCCAGCAGTGCCCTAGGTAGAGAGGGGCAGTACTTC	CASSALGREGQYF
TRBJ2-7	few	TRBV5-5	18	NA	TGTGCCAGCAGTCTCCGGGATCCTACCTATTCGAGCTCCTACGAGCAGTACTTC	CASSLRDPTYSSSYEQYF
TRBJ2-1	NA	TRBV5-1	14	TRBD1	TGCGCCAGCAGCCAACAACCGGGACAGGTGGAGCAGTTCTTC	CASSQQPGQVEQFF
TRBJ2-7	NA	TRBV7-9	15	TRBD1	TGTGCCAGTAGCTTAGGGTTGACAGGGGATCGTGAGCAGTACTTC	CASSLGLTGDREQYF
TRBJ1-2	NA	TRBV6-5	14	TRBD1	TGTGCCAGCAGTTATTTAACGACAGGGTATGGCTACACCTTC	CASSYLTTGYGYTF
TRBJ2-5	NA	TRBV7-9	15	NA	TGTTCCAGCAGCTTATTCCCTACCGGGAAGGAGACCCAGTACTTC	CSSSLFPTGKETQYF
TRBJ2-5	NA	TRBV2	12	TRBD1	TGTGCCGGACACAGGGGGCGGGAGACCCAGTACTTC	CAGHRGRETQYF
TRBJ2-7	NA	TRBV6-6	15	TRBD1	TGTGCCAGCAGACCCCCCGGGACAGGGGCCCACGAGCAGTACTTC	CASRPPGTGAHEQYF
TRBJ2-7	NA	TRBV25-1	15	NA	TGTGCCAGCAGTGAATCGGGAACGCGGGGCTACGAGCAGTACTTC	CASSESGTRGYEQYF
TRBJ2-7	NA	TRBV29-1	13	NA	TGCAGCCCCTGTGGCGGCGTCTCCTACGAGCAGTACTTC	CSPCGGVSYEQYF
TRBJ1-1	NA	TRBV6-6	14	NA	TGTGCCAGCAGCACACTCCAGGTGAACACTGAAGCTTTCTTT	CASSTLQVNTEAFF
TRBJ1-5	NA	TRBV9	16	TRBD1	TGTGCCAGCAGCCCCTCGGCGGGACAGCGTAATCAGCCCCAGCATTTT	CASSPSAGQRNQPQHF
TRBJ2-1	NA	TRBV7-8	15	NA	TGTGCCAGCAGCTTAGAATTTGGACTGTACAATGAGCAGTTCTTC	CASSLEFGLYNEQFF
TRBJ2-7	few	TRBV27	14	NA	TGTGCCAGCAGTTCTACGGGGTCCTCCTACGAGCAGTACTTC	CASSSTGSSYEQYF
TRBJ2-2	few	TRBV7-2	14	NA	TGTGCCAGCAGCCAAGGTACAGGGACCGGGGAGCTGTTTTTT	CASSQGTGTGELFF
TRBJ2-3	NA	TRBV11-2	16	TRBD2	TGTGCCAGCCCCGGTAGCGGGATTGTGGGGGCAGATACGCAGTATTTT	CASPGSGIVGADTQYF
TRBJ2-1	NA	TRBV5-4	14	NA	TGTGCCAGCAGCTTTAGCGGCTCCTACAATGAGCAGTTCTTC	CASSFSGSYNEQFF
TRBJ1-6	NA	TRBV7-9	14	NA	TGTGCCAGCAGCATCCGGGACTATAATTCACCCCTCCACTTT	CASSIRDYNSPLHF
TRBJ1-2	NA	TRBV28	13	TRBD1	TGTGCCAGCAGGCTTGACAGGGCTTGGGGCTACACCTTC	CASRLDRAWGYTF
TRBJ1-6	NA	TRBV7-2	14	TRBD1	TGTGCCAGCAGCTTAGGACAGGGGTACTCACCCCTCCACTTT	CASSLGQGYSPLHF
TRBJ2-1	NA	TRBV5-1	15	TRBD2	TGCGCCAGCAGCTTGGTGGGAGGGTCCTACAATGAGCAGTTCTTC	CASSLVGGSYNEQFF
TRBJ2-7	NA	TRBV9	15	NA	TGTGCCAGCAGCGTAGAAGGAGCCCCCCTTCGCGAGCAGTACTTC	CASSVEGAPLREQYF
TRBJ2-7	NA	TRBV28	14	TRBD1	TGTGCCAGCACCCTACGACAGGGGTCCTACGAGCAGTACTTC	CASTLRQGSYEQYF
TRBJ2-7	once	TRBV5-6	17	TRBD2	TGTGCCAGCATCGGACCGGAGACTAGCGGGGGGACCTACGAGCAGTACTTC	CASIGPETSGGTYEQYF
TRBJ2-1	few	TRBV7-3	12	TRBD1	TGTGCCACCTGGGGACAGGGGAATGAGCAGTTCTTC	CATWGQGNEQFF
TRBJ2-4	NA	TRBV7-2	13	NA	TGTGCCAGCAGCTTAGGACAGAAAAACATTCAGTACTTC	CASSLGQKNIQYF
TRBJ1-1	NA	TRBV21-1	15	NA	TGTGCCAGCAGCAAAGCCCCTCTGACAGACACTGAAGCTTTCTTT	CASSKAPLTDTEAFF
TRBJ1-4	NA	TRBV4-2	15	NA	TGTGCCAGCAGCCAAGACAGAGGGAGCCAGATTCAACTGTTTTTT	CASSQDRGSQIQLFF
TRBJ2-2	NA	TRBV27	15	NA	TGTGCCAGCAGTTTGGTGGGGCAGAACACCGGGGAGCTGTTTTTT	CASSLVGQNTGELFF
TRBJ2-7	once	TRBV27	15	TRBD1	TGTGCCAGCAGTTTAGGGACAGGGGGCGTCTACGAGCAGTACTTC	CASSLGTGGVYEQYF
TRBJ2-6	NA	TRBV18	18	TRBD1	TGTGCCAGCTCACGACAAAGGACAGGGGGCTCTGGGGCCAACGTCCTGACTTTC	CASSRQRTGGSGANVLTF
TRBJ1-2	NA	TRBV6-6	14	NA	TGTGCCAGCAGTCCCTCCCCGCAGATTCATGGCTACACCTTC	CASSPSPQIHGYTF
TRBJ2-1	NA	TRBV5-4	16	TRBD2	TGTGCCAGCAGCCCGACTAGCGGGAGGTCCTACAATGAGCAGTTCTTC	CASSPTSGRSYNEQFF
TRBJ2-7	NA	TRBV14	15	TRBD1	TGTGCCAGCAGCCAGAGACAGGGGAGCTTCTACGAGCAGTACTTC	CASSQRQGSFYEQYF